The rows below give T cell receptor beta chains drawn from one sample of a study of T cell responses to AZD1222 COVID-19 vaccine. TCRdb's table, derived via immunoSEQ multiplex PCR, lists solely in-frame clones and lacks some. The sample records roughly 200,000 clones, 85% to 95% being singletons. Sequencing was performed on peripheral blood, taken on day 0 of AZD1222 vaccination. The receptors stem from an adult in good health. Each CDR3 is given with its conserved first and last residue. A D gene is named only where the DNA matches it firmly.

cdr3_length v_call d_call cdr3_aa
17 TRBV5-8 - CASRGGPELLWNTEAFF
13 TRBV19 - CASPNEMNTEAFF
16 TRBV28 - CASSAPGFQDSYGYTF
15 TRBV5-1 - CASSSTGTSPDTQYF
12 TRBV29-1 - CSVGEINQPQHF
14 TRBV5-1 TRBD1 CASSRDRGLEKLFF
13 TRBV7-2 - CASSLGLSSPLHF
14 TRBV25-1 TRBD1 CASSEQGADQPQHF
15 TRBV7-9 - CASSSGTGPRYTQYF
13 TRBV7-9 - CASTIGDNYGYTF
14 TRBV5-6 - CASSLAELRREAFF
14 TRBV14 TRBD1 CASSQQGAGYGYTF
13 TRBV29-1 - CSVIGRENTEAFF
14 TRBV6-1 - CASSEALVNTEAFF
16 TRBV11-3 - CASSPSRHTAGNTIYF
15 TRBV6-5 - CASTPGPVSGNTIYF
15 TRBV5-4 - CASSGREGSNEKLFF
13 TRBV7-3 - CASSLSKSGEQYF
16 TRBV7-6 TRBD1 CASSPGTGLANYGYTF
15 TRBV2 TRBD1 CASSEGTGYEQPQHF
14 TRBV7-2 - CASIVTGANYGYTF
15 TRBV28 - CASSLLDRSNQPQHF
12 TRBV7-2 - CASSPGLQTQYF
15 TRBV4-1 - CASSPHGAGTYEQYF
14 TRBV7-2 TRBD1 CASSPLHRGSEQYF
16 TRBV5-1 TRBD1 CASSLGDSLVSYEQYF
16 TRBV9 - CASSASWGSDTGELFF
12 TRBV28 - CASRLTQQPQHF
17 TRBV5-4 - CASSQLIGVSSTDTQYF
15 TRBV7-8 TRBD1 CASSLEGTANEKLFF
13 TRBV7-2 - CASSLDTISPLHF
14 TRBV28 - CALSGSTLNQPQHF
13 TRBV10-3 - CAISGEVSTEAFF
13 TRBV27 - CASKTQGVGEQYF
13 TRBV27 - CASSGGTALGYTF
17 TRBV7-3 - CASRFRGGGQPTDTQYF
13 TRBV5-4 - CASSLPNEETQYF
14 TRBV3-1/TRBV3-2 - CASSQRPGSTEAFF
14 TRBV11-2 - CASSLDPSTEKLFF
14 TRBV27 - CASSTGMLNTEAFF
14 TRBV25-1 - CASSEPDRAYGYTF
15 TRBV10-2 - CASSVPRTPGSEQFF
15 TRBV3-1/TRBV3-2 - CASSQDHTGLYEQYF